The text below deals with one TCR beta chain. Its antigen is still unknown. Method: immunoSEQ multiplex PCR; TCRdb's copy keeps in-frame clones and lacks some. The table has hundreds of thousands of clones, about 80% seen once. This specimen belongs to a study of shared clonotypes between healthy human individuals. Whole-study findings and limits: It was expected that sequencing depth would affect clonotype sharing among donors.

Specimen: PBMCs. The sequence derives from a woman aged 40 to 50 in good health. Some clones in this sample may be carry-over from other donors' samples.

CDR3 protein: CASSGGTSGRVVDTGELFF. The DNA of the CDR3 is TGTGCCAGCAGCGGCGGGACTAGCGGGAGAGTAGTCGACACCGGGGAGCTGTTTTTT. The V gene is TRBV9, the J gene TRBJ2-2; 14 bases map to TRBD2. The CDR3 loop spans 19 amino acids. V was clipped by 3 bases and J by 3 bases; unmatched bases: 10. Germline CDR1 SGDLS, CDR2 YYNGEE.